This is a list of T cell receptor beta chains from one sample in a study of hypomethylating agent response in myelodysplastic syndrome. The repertoire was sequenced with immunoSEQ multiplex PCR; TCRdb's copy has only in-frame clones and lacks some. Here the sample spans 3,300 or so clones, approximately 78% being singletons. Sequencing used bone marrow, obtained before or after starting hypomethylating agent treatment for myelodysplastic syndrome (not recorded which). Source of these receptors: a human donor with myelodysplastic syndrome. Both conserved end residues are part of each CDR3. D genes are given only for firm matches. Some rows have no size entry. The others give once, few or many, or a class for an expanded clone.

clone size,J gene,V gene,D gene,CDR3 protein,CDR3 DNA
few,TRBJ1-5,TRBV28,-,CASSFAGKGQPQHF,TGTGCCAGCAGTTTCGCAGGGAAGGGTCAGCCCCAGCATTTT
-,TRBJ1-5,TRBV2,TRBD1,CASTRTGGAAQPQHF,TGTGCCAGCACTCGGACAGGGGGCGCGGCTCAGCCCCAGCATTTT
-,TRBJ1-2,TRBV4-2,TRBD1,CASRSPGQAIGGYTF,TGTGCCAGCAGAAGTCCGGGACAGGCGATTGGTGGCTACACCTTC
few,TRBJ1-1,TRBV30,-,CAWRGYTEAFF,TGTGCCTGGAGGGGCTACACTGAAGCTTTCTTT
-,TRBJ1-2,TRBV10-3,-,CATTTGNYGYTF,TGTGCCACGACAACAGGGAACTATGGCTACACCTTC
-,TRBJ2-5,TRBV7-2,-,CASSLAVGSGETQYF,TGTGCCAGCAGCTTAGCGGTCGGGAGTGGAGAGACCCAGTACTTC
-,TRBJ2-1,TRBV11-3,-,CASSSPGRREQFF,TGTGCCAGCAGCTCCCCGGGGCGGAGGGAGCAGTTCTTC
-,TRBJ1-1,TRBV29-1,-,CSTFSGNTEAFF,TGCAGCACCTTCTCGGGGAACACTGAAGCTTTCTTT
-,TRBJ2-7,TRBV2,-,CASSPEGRGDEQYF,TGTGCCAGCAGCCCAGAGGGGCGAGGGGACGAGCAGTACTTC
few,TRBJ1-2,TRBV18,-,CASSPGTNRNYGYTF,TGTGCCAGCTCACCGGGGACAAACCGCAACTATGGCTACACCTTC
-,TRBJ2-1,TRBV19,TRBD2,CASSIGLAGGRNEQFF,TGTGCCAGTAGTATAGGCCTAGCGGGGGGGAGGAATGAGCAGTTCTTC
-,TRBJ1-1,TRBV30,TRBD1,CAWSRQGNTEAFF,TGTGCCTGGAGTCGACAGGGGAACACTGAAGCTTTCTTT
few,TRBJ1-4,TRBV7-3,TRBD1,CASSFQGQFLKQLFF,TGTGCCAGCAGCTTTCAGGGACAGTTCCTGAAGCAACTGTTTTTT
-,TRBJ2-1,TRBV7-7,TRBD2,CASSQGLAVNNEQFF,TGTGCCAGCAGCCAGGGACTAGCGGTCAACAATGAGCAGTTCTTC
-,TRBJ1-2,TRBV10-3,-,CAITQGGGYTF,TGTGCCATCACCCAAGGGGGGGGCTACACCTTC
-,TRBJ2-6,TRBV5-1,-,CASSLTPSGANVLTF,TGCGCCAGCAGCTTGACCCCCTCTGGGGCCAACGTCCTGACTTTC
-,TRBJ2-3,TRBV11-2,TRBD2,CASSLRASGGADTQYF,TGTGCCAGCAGCTTGAGGGCTAGCGGGGGGGCAGATACGCAGTATTTT
once,TRBJ2-5,TRBV6-1,-,CASSAGLQETQYF,TGTGCCAGCAGTGCCGGACTCCAAGAGACCCAGTACTTC
-,TRBJ1-1,TRBV29-1,-,CSVVRGNTEAFF,TGCAGCGTTGTGAGGGGGAACACTGAAGCTTTCTTT
few,TRBJ2-2,TRBV10-2,-,CASSEGFVGAGTGELFF,TGCGCCAGCAGTGAAGGTTTTGTCGGGGCGGGAACCGGGGAGCTGTTTTTT
-,TRBJ1-6,TRBV30,-,CAWSLYLAYNSPLHF,TGTGCCTGGAGCCTATACTTAGCCTATAATTCACCCCTCCACTTT
-,TRBJ2-7,TRBV4-2,TRBD1,CASSLSGTGGYEQYF,TGTGCCAGCAGCCTCTCCGGGACAGGGGGCTACGAGCAGTACTTC
-,TRBJ1-2,TRBV14,TRBD1,CASSQGPTGDYGYTF,TGTGCCAGCAGCCAAGGACCGACAGGGGACTATGGCTACACCTTC
few,TRBJ2-2,TRBV7-9,TRBD1,CASSEKGTAPGELFF,TGTGCCAGCAGCGAGAAAGGGACAGCCCCGGGGGAGCTGTTTTTT
-,TRBJ2-5,TRBV29-1,-,CSVALTVDQETQYF,TGCAGCGTTGCCTTAACAGTCGACCAAGAGACCCAGTACTTC
-,TRBJ2-7,TRBV20-1,-,CSARGEQYF,TGCAGTGCTAGAGGCGAGCAGTACTTC
-,TRBJ2-1,TRBV27,TRBD2,CASSSIAGGREQFF,TGTGCCAGCAGTTCCATAGCGGGGGGGCGTGAGCAGTTCTTC
-,TRBJ2-7,TRBV15,TRBD1,CATSAGRGLSYEQYF,TGTGCCACCAGCGCCGGAAGGGGGCTCTCCTACGAGCAGTACTTC
-,TRBJ1-5,TRBV21-1,-,CASSALGPWDQPQHF,TGTGCCAGCAGCGCCCTGGGACCTTGGGATCAGCCCCAGCATTTT
-,TRBJ2-3,TRBV19,-,CASSSRAHADTQYF,TGTGCCAGTAGTAGCAGGGCCCATGCAGATACGCAGTATTTT
-,TRBJ2-2,TRBV7-9,-,CASSALGRNNTGELFF,TGTGCCAGCAGCGCGTTGGGACGGAATAACACCGGGGAGCTGTTTTTT
-,TRBJ2-3,TRBV18,-,CTSSQKFDRYTDTQYF,TGTACCAGCTCACAAAAATTTGACCGATACACAGATACGCAGTATTTT
-,TRBJ1-6,TRBV5-4,-,CASSLGGTGNSPLHF,TGTGCCAGCAGCTTGGGAGGGACGGGGAATTCACCCCTCCACTTT
once,TRBJ2-4,TRBV20-1,-,CSALQGAIQYF,TGCAGTGCGCTCCAGGGAGCCATTCAGTACTTC
once,TRBJ2-5,TRBV5-1,TRBD2,CASTPRAGVPETQYF,TGCGCCAGCACCCCGAGGGCGGGGGTCCCAGAGACCCAGTACTTC
-,TRBJ2-5,TRBV7-9,-,CASSLGAGAQETQYF,TGTGCCAGCAGCTTAGGGGCGGGCGCACAAGAGACCCAGTACTTC
-,TRBJ2-7,TRBV6-1,-,CASSERHDYQREQYF,TGTGCCAGCAGTGAAAGGCACGACTACCAGCGGGAGCAGTACTTC
-,TRBJ2-5,TRBV30,TRBD1,CAWRGTVQETQYF,TGTGCCTGGAGGGGGACAGTACAAGAGACCCAGTACTTC
few,TRBJ2-2,TRBV9,-,CASSWAGELFF,TGTGCCAGCAGCTGGGCCGGGGAGCTGTTTTTT
once,TRBJ2-7,TRBV28,-,CASSIPGSYEQYF,TGTGCCAGCAGCATCCCGGGCTCCTACGAGCAGTACTTC
-,TRBJ2-3,TRBV7-3,-,CASSLGRERDTQYF,TGTGCCAGCAGCTTAGGGCGGGAACGAGATACGCAGTATTTT
-,TRBJ2-2,TRBV10-3,TRBD2,CAISGRLAGNGLGGELFF,TGTGCCATCAGTGGTCGTCTAGCGGGGAATGGATTGGGCGGGGAGCTGTTTTTT
-,TRBJ2-7,TRBV27,-,CASSLWPRYEQYF,TGTGCCAGCAGTTTATGGCCTCGCTACGAGCAGTACTTC
-,TRBJ2-1,TRBV5-1,TRBD1,CASSLRTGWNEQFF,TGCGCCAGCAGCTTAAGGACAGGGTGGAATGAGCAGTTCTTC
-,TRBJ2-2,TRBV30,-,CAWGQYSGELFF,TGTGCCTGGGGACAGTACAGCGGGGAGCTGTTTTTT
-,TRBJ1-6,TRBV2,-,CASSERVPNSPLHF,TGTGCCAGCAGTGAGAGGGTCCCCAATTCACCCCTCCACTTT
-,TRBJ1-5,TRBV9,-,CASSAGGQNQPQHF,TGTGCCAGCAGCGCGGGGGGCCAAAATCAGCCCCAGCATTTT
-,TRBJ2-7,TRBV2,-,CASKLGVAVEQYF,TGTGCCAGCAAGTTGGGAGTAGCGGTCGAGCAGTACTTC
-,TRBJ1-5,TRBV19,-,CASSIGAYNQPQHF,TGTGCCAGTAGTATAGGGGCTTACAATCAGCCCCAGCATTTT
-,TRBJ1-1,TRBV25-1,-,CASRWGALTEAFF,TGTGCCAGCAGATGGGGGGCGCTTACTGAAGCTTTCTTT